This TCR beta chain was sequenced in a study of vaccination and CD4 T cells after COVID-19. Across the study: Convalescent cases consisted of six males and four females, of whom two were Hispanic. Each person enrolled got two BNT162b2 or mRNA-1273 vaccine doses.

In regard to this clonotype: What it recognizes is unknown.

The CDR3 is 15 amino acids. The V segment lost 5 bases and the J segment 7 bases; nucleotides outside the gene matches: 9. The Oncomine TCR Beta short-read assay sequenced DNA from cultured CD4+ T cells. From cultured CD4+ T cells, genomic DNA was extracted. In TCRdb, the PCR reads were re-called with MiXCR into one record per CDR3 protein. The data show about 10,000 distinct CDR3 sequences, under 75% seen once. The treatment denotes: roughly 10-day PBMC culture with coronavirus spike peptide pools or control peptides (ViraFEST assay). Dates of positive PCR ran from March to December 2020, before US Alpha, Beta and Delta variants.

Sequenced sample: CD4+ T cells from blood, cultured in vitro. This receptor was taken from a human donor who had recovered from COVID-19. The chain uses TRBV12-3 or TRBV12-4 and TRBJ2-3, with 10 bases matching TRBD2. The DNA for the CDR3 is TGTGCCAGCAGTCGATCTAGCGGGGGACCGAATACGCAGTATTTT. This sequence encodes CASSRSSGGPNTQYF.